Listed here are 29 T cell receptor beta chains from one sample, sequenced in a study of blood T cell repertoires in COVID-19. Some clones are missing from TCRdb's copy, which holds only in-frame ones; the method was immunoSEQ multiplex PCR. This table has under 200,000 clones, roughly 91% appearing once. The material sequenced was peripheral blood. These receptors all come from a man aged 18 to 30 with acute or convalescent COVID-19.

V is TRBV12-5 and J is TRBJ2-3; 12 nucleotides match TRBD2. The CDR3 covers 21 residues. Germline V gene lookup returns CDR1 LGHNT and CDR2 FRNRAP. The V and J ends lost 0 bases and 0 bases, in that order; junction bases with no gene match: 13. CDR3 DNA: TGTGCTAGTGGTTTGGTATCCCCGACTAGCGGGAGAGGTGCTAGCACAGATACGCAGTATTTT. Residues: CASGLVSPTSGRGASTDTQYF.

The chain couples TRBV27 to TRBJ2-7; D is unresolved. Trimming left V 2 bases short and J 5 bases short, with 19 bases between. The germline V gene has CDR1 MNHEY and CDR2 SMNVEV (reference sequence). The length of the CDR3 is 16 residues. The CDR3 nucleotides are TGTGCCAGCAGTTTAACGACAACGGCGCTCTCAGACGAGCAGTACTTC. This translates into CASSLTTTALSDEQYF.

The chain combines TRBV15 with TRBJ2-7, with D possibly matching TRBD2 (5 bases). CDR1 is LNHNV, CDR2 YYDKDF, per germline (reference sequence). V was pared by 0 bases and J by 3 bases, with 15 bases between. This CDR3 contains 16 residues. CDR3 nucleotides: TGTGCCACCAGCAGAGATCCCCTCGAGGGTTACTACGAGCAGTACTTC. Translating it yields CATSRDPLEGYYEQYF.

This chain links TRBV30 with TRBJ1-3; D gene ambiguous. Trimming shortened V by 4 bases and J by 1 base, and 11 bases separated the two germline ends. Per germline, CDR1 GTSNPN and CDR2 SVGIG (reference sequence). The CDR3 has 14 amino acids. The CDR3 DNA reads TGTGCCTGGACATCGGTTGATTCTGGAAACACCATATATTTT. Protein: CAWTSVDSGNTIYF.

The chain couples TRBV9 to TRBJ1-2; possible D gene TRBD1, 6 bases. Germline CDR1 SGDLS, CDR2 YYNGEE. Between the trimmed V and J ends, which lost 0 bases and 4 bases, there was a span of 10 bases. The length of the CDR3 is 14 residues. CDR3 sequence: CASSVDGGGYGYTF. The CDR3 nucleotides read TGTGCCAGCAGCGTAGATGGGGGCGGCTATGGCTACACCTTC.

Note on this clone: The junction departs from germline at one end; a sequencing error may be responsible. This CDR3 is also generated by other DNA sequences in the sample. V and J are TRBV25-1 and TRBJ2-1; 11 nucleotides match TRBD2. Per the germline V gene, CDR1 is MGHDK and CDR2 is SYGVNS. CDR3 length: 18 amino acids. The CDR3 spells CASSESASGRFAYNEQFF. The CDR3 nucleotides read TGCGCCAGCAGTGAATCGGCTAGCGGGAGGTTCGCCTACAATGAGCAGTTCTTC.

V usage is TRBV7-9 and J usage is TRBJ1-1; D call uncertain. Trimming took 3 bases from V and 4 from J, leaving 12 bases between them. The CDR3 extends over 14 amino acids. Germline CDR1 SEHNR, CDR2 FQNEAQ (reference sequence). The CDR3 coding sequence is TGTGCCAGCAGCTTGTCCGGGAGCATCACTGAAGCTTTCTTT. Translating it yields CASSLSGSITEAFF.

The J gene is TRBJ2-2, the V gene TRBV7-7; TRBD2 is a possible D gene (5 bases). The V gene's germline CDR1 is SSHAT and CDR2 FNYEAQ (reference sequence). V lost 5 bases and J 8 bases, leaving 18 bases between the germline ends. The CDR3 loop spans 15 amino acids. Here the CDR3 reads CASSPHPGGGGELFF. The CDR3 coding sequence is TGTGCCAGCAGCCCTCACCCAGGAGGAGGTGGGGAGCTGTTTTTT.

The J gene is TRBJ1-6, the V gene TRBV9; D gene unclear. V was shortened by 6 bases and J by 7 bases, with 8 bases between the two germline ends. Germline CDR1 reads SGDLS; CDR2 reads YYNGEE. This CDR3 has 12 amino acids. The CDR3: CASNGVNSPLHF. CDR3 nucleotides: TGTGCCAGCAATGGAGTAAATTCACCCCTCCACTTT.

This chain joins TRBV27 and TRBJ2-7, with 10 bases that match TRBD2. Losses at the gene ends were 8 bases for V and 1 base for J; bases not matched to a gene: 2. The CDR3 spans 13 residues. CDR1 is MNHEY, CDR2 SMNVEV, per germline (reference sequence). This CDR3 reads CASWTSGSYEQYF. The CDR3 DNA reads TGTGCCAGCTGGACTAGCGGTTCCTACGAGCAGTACTTC.

This sequence joins TRBV20-1 and TRBJ2-1, with D perhaps TRBD1 (5 bases). This CDR3 region has 15 residues. Germline loops: CDR1 DFQATT, CDR2 SNEGSKA (reference sequence). Trimming pared 3 bases from V and 0 bases from J, leaving 12 bases between. The chain's CDR3 is CSASVVQDSYNEQFF. CDR3 DNA sequence: TGCAGTGCTAGTGTGGTACAGGACTCCTACAATGAGCAGTTCTTC.

V usage is TRBV11-2 and J usage is TRBJ2-7; TRBD2 agrees at 8 bases. Trimming took 5 bases from V and 6 from J; bases not matched to a gene: 9. This CDR3 spans 14 amino acids. CDR1 is SGHAT and CDR2 is FQNNGV in the germline V gene. This CDR3 reads CASSPGGGPREQYF. The CDR3, as DNA: TGTGCCAGCAGCCCCGGCGGGGGGCCCCGCGAGCAGTACTTC.

This chain links TRBV5-5 with TRBJ1-1, with D unresolved. The germline CDR1 and CDR2 sequences are SGHKS and YYEKEE (reference sequence). V was clipped by 2 bases and J by 4 bases, with 12 bases between them. The length of the CDR3 is 14 residues. The CDR3 is CASSFVAPGTEAFF. CDR3 in DNA: TGTGCCAGCAGCTTCGTAGCCCCGGGCACTGAAGCTTTCTTT.

In DNA, the CDR3 is TGTGCCAGCAGCGTAGGTAGGAGCTCCTATAATTCACCCCTCCACTTT. Amino acid sequence: CASSVGRSSYNSPLHF. The chain links TRBV9 to TRBJ1-6; D is unresolved. This CDR3 region has 16 residues. The ends were cut back, 0 bases at V and 0 bases at J, with 7 bases in the middle. CDR1 and CDR2 from the germline V gene are SGDLS and YYNGEE. Supplemented by reference TRBV9 and TRBJ1-6, the full variable domain reads DSGVTQTPKHLITATGQRVTLRCSPRSGDLSVYWYQQSLDQGLQFLIQYYNGEERAKGNILERFSAQQFPDLHSELNLSSLELGDSALYFCASSVGRSSYNSPLHFGNGTRLTVT.

This chain joins TRBV12-3 or TRBV12-4 and TRBJ1-1; D is unresolved. CDR3 size: 12 residues. The V end lost 3 bases, the J end lost 7 bases, and 9 bases lay between the germline ends. CDR3 in DNA: TGTGCCAGCAGTTTGTGGAGAGATGAAGCTTTCTTT. It yields the protein CASSLWRDEAFF.

The genes are TRBV6-5 and TRBJ2-7; perhaps TRBD1 as D (7 bases). The V gene's germline CDR1 is MNHEY and CDR2 SVGAGI. This CDR3 comprises 14 residues. Between the trimmed V and J ends, which lost 7 bases and 4 bases, there was a span of 17 bases. The CDR3 bases are TGTGCCAGCACACGCGGGGCAGGGGGGTACGAGCAGTACTTC. It translates to CASTRGAGGYEQYF.

The rearrangement links TRBV5-5 to TRBJ2-5; TRBD1 matches at 9 bases. Germline V gene data show CDR1 as SGHKS and CDR2 as YYEKEE (reference sequence). V lost 6 bases, J lost 1 base, and 7 bases stayed unmatched. This CDR3 has 15 residues. As DNA, the CDR3 is TGTGCCAGCACTATGGGACAGGGCGTCCAAGAGACCCAGTACTTC. Encoded protein: CASTMGQGVQETQYF.

This rearrangement joins TRBV9 to TRBJ2-1; tentatively, D is TRBD2 (6 bases). V lost 4 bases to trimming and J lost 10 bases, with 15 bases between them. The CDR3 runs 13 residues. The germline V gene encodes CDR1 SGDLS and CDR2 YYNGEE. For the CDR3, the DNA is TGTGCCAGCAGCCACTCACTAGCTAACGAGCAGTTCTTC. It specifies CASSHSLANEQFF.

J is TRBJ2-3 and V is TRBV18, with TRBD1 matching over 9 bases. Germline loops: CDR1 KGHSH, CDR2 LQKENI. The CDR3 has 15 residues. V lost 6 bases, J lost 0 bases, and 4 bases stayed unmatched. CDR3 sequence reads: CASSAGTGSTDTQYF. DNA for the CDR3: TGTGCCAGCTCCGCCGGGACAGGGAGCACAGATACGCAGTATTTT.

V and J are TRBV5-1 and TRBJ1-1; D possibly corresponds to TRBD1 (6 bases). The V gene's germline CDR1 is SGHRS and CDR2 YFSETQ. CDR3 size: 17 residues. The germline V and J ends were trimmed by 3 bases and 1 base, with 19 bases remaining between them. The CDR3 sequence is CASSSSGGAAPNTEAFF. The DNA for the CDR3 is TGCGCCAGCAGCTCCTCCGGGGGGGCAGCCCCGAACACTGAAGCTTTCTTT.

CDR3 DNA: TGTGCCAGCTCAGCAACAGGGGACTCTGGAAACACCATATATTTT. Encoded protein: CASSATGDSGNTIYF. The chain employs TRBV18 and TRBJ1-3, with TRBD1 matching 7 bases. The CDR3 contains 15 residues. Germline V gene data show CDR1 as KGHSH and CDR2 as LQKENI. The junction had 4 bases not matched to a gene; V was cut back by 5 bases and J by 0 bases.

The V call is TRBV27, the J call TRBJ2-3; 7 bases match TRBD2. CDR3 length: 18 residues. Trimming cost V 8 bases and J 4 bases; bases outside gene matches: 21. Germline V CDR1 and CDR2: MNHEY, SMNVEV (reference sequence). DNA of the CDR3: TGTGCCAGCTCAAGACCCCAAGACGCGACGGGAGGCTCAGATACGCAGTATTTT. Translating gives CASSRPQDATGGSDTQYF.

On this clone itself: This same CDR3 is encoded by further DNA sequences in the sample. The CDR3 DNA sequence: TGTGCCAGTAGTATTAGGGGTTCTGGAAACACCATATATTTT. It encodes CASSIRGSGNTIYF. The chain employs TRBV19 and TRBJ1-3, with D tentatively TRBD1 (5 bases). Germline CDR1 and CDR2: LNHDA and SQIVND (reference sequence). The V end lost 3 bases, the J end lost 1 base, and 7 bases lay between the germline ends. There are 14 residues in the CDR3.

The CDR3 nucleotides read TGTGCCAGTAAGGGGACTCCCTCCGCTGAGCAGTTCTTC. This encodes CASKGTPSAEQFF. The V call is TRBV19, the J call TRBJ2-1; possible D gene TRBD2, 6 bases. The germline V and J ends were trimmed by 7 bases and 9 bases, with 16 bases remaining between them. This CDR3 comprises 13 residues. Germline CDR1 reads LNHDA; CDR2 reads SQIVND (reference sequence). Complete variable domain (other parts from reference TRBV19 and TRBJ2-1): DGGITQSPKYLFRKEGQNVTLSCEQNLNHDAMYWYRQDPGQGLRLIYYSQIVNDFQKGDIAEGYSVSREKKESFPLTVTSAQKNPTAFYLCASKGTPSAEQFFGPGTRLTVL.

The V gene is TRBV30, the J gene TRBJ1-1; TRBD1 is a possible D gene (6 bases). The CDR3 runs to 16 residues. Germline CDR1 reads GTSNPN; CDR2 reads SVGIG (reference sequence). The V gene lost 1 base and the J gene lost 3 bases, with 18 bases spanning the gap. The CDR3, as DNA: TGTGCCTGGAGTGGGGGGCTGGGGGATGGATACACTGAAGCTTTCTTT. Protein: CAWSGGLGDGYTEAFF.

This chain connects TRBV10-1 to TRBJ2-3, with 8 bases aligning to TRBD1. The CDR3 length is 18 residues. Germline assignment: CDR1 WNHNN and CDR2 SYGVQD (reference sequence). V dropped 5 bases and J dropped 8; count of bases not matched to a gene: 21. In nucleotides, the CDR3 is TGCGCCAGCAGTAGGCACAGGGGGTCGTCTAGTCGACCGGGTACGCAGTATTTT. It is translated as CASSRHRGSSSRPGTQYF.

The V gene is TRBV29-1, the J gene TRBJ2-7; tentatively, D is TRBD2 (6 bases). This CDR3 is built from 11 residues. The germline gives CDR1 SQVTM, CDR2 ANQGSEA. V was pared by 4 bases and J by 9 bases, with 13 bases between. DNA of the CDR3: TGCAGCGTTGTCGGAGGGCGCGCGCAGTACTTC. Translation gives CSVVGGRAQYF.

The rearrangement uses TRBV19 and TRBJ2-1, with 8 bases fitting TRBD2. In germline, CDR1 is LNHDA, CDR2 SQIVND (reference sequence). The CDR3 loop spans 14 amino acids. Germline trimming cut 4 bases from V and 8 bases from J; bases unmatched to any gene: 7. In DNA, the CDR3 is TGTGCCAGTAGTACCCCCGGACTAGCCGATGAGCAGTTCTTC. This codes for CASSTPGLADEQFF.

This rearrangement joins TRBV4-1 to TRBJ2-7; D unclear. V was cut by 0 bases and J by 0 bases, with 9 bases left in between. From germline, CDR1 is MGHRA and CDR2 YSYEKL. The CDR3 has 15 residues. CDR3 amino acids: CASSQDPANSYEQYF. CDR3 nucleotide sequence: TGCGCCAGCAGCCAAGATCCCGCGAACTCCTACGAGCAGTACTTC.